Listed below are T cell receptor beta chains from one sample, sequenced in a study of cytomegalovirus exposure and HLA in healthy donors. Repertoires were generated with immunoSEQ multiplex PCR, while TCRdb's copy carries only in-frame clones and drops some. The table records 95,000 to 100,000 clones, about 85% of them present only once. Input material: PBMCs. The receptors derive from a young man in good health and CMV-seronegative. Each CDR3 is given with its conserved first and last residue. The D gene is left open where the match is weak. Only some rows state a clone size, as once, few, many or a class for expanded clones.

D gene	clone size	V gene	CDR3 length	J gene	CDR3 DNA	CDR3 protein
NA	NA	TRBV4-1	16	TRBJ1-5	TGCGCCAGCAGCCAAGAACTGAACAGCAACAATCAGCCCCAGCATTTT	CASSQELNSNNQPQHF
NA	NA	TRBV5-1	14	TRBJ2-7	TGCGCCAGCAGCAAGGTGGGAGAAACCTACGAGCAGTACTTC	CASSKVGETYEQYF
NA	NA	TRBV27	15	TRBJ2-2	TGTGCCAACCCCCTGAGCGGGTGTGGCACCGGGGAGCTGTTTTTT	CANPLSGCGTGELFF
NA	NA	TRBV6-6	13	TRBJ2-3	TGTGCCAGCAGTTACAGGGGTCCAGATACGCAGTATTTT	CASSYRGPDTQYF
TRBD2	NA	TRBV30	16	TRBJ2-7	TGTGCCTGGAGTGACTCTAGCGGGGGGTTCCCCTACGAGCAGTACTTC	CAWSDSSGGFPYEQYF
NA	NA	TRBV5-6	15	TRBJ2-7	TGTGCCAGCAGCCCATCGGTAGGGGCATCCTACGAGCAGTACTTC	CASSPSVGASYEQYF
TRBD2	NA	TRBV10-3	12	TRBJ2-7	TGTGCCATCAGTGGGACTAGCGGGGAGCAGTACTTC	CAISGTSGEQYF
NA	NA	TRBV29-1	14	TRBJ2-6	TGCAGCGTTGCAGGGGAAACTGGGGCCAACGTCCTGACTTTC	CSVAGETGANVLTF
TRBD1	NA	TRBV7-3	14	TRBJ1-2	TGTGCCAGCAGCTTGGGGACAGGGGAGTATGGCTACACCTTC	CASSLGTGEYGYTF
NA	NA	TRBV30	13	TRBJ1-5	TGTGCCTGGAGTGTCCGGCAGGATCAGCCCCAGCATTTT	CAWSVRQDQPQHF
TRBD2	NA	TRBV5-1	16	TRBJ2-1	TGCGCCAGCAGCCCGACCGGGACTAGCAAGATGAATGAGCAGTTCTTC	CASSPTGTSKMNEQFF
NA	medium-sized	TRBV25-1	12	TRBJ1-1	TGTGCCAGCAGTGAATTTGGGAGTGAAGCTTTCTTT	CASSEFGSEAFF
NA	NA	TRBV2	15	TRBJ1-1	TGTGCCAGTTCGAGTCTGGACTTGGTGAACACTGAAGCTTTCTTT	CASSSLDLVNTEAFF
TRBD1	few	TRBV25-1	15	TRBJ2-7	TGTGCCAGCAGTGTCAGGACAGGCGACTCCTACGAGCAGTACTTC	CASSVRTGDSYEQYF
NA	NA	TRBV10-3	13	TRBJ1-1	TGTGCCATCAGTGAAAATATGAACACTGAAGCTTTCTTT	CAISENMNTEAFF
TRBD1	once	TRBV28	14	TRBJ1-1	TGTGCCAGCAACACAGGGGGGAAGAACACTGAAGCTTTCTTT	CASNTGGKNTEAFF
TRBD2	few	TRBV7-8	16	TRBJ2-7	TGTGCCAGCAGCTTAGTCCCTAGCGGGGGTTCCTACGAGCAGTACTTC	CASSLVPSGGSYEQYF
TRBD2	NA	TRBV5-6	15	TRBJ2-2	TGTGCCAGCAGCGAGCGGGACGTAGGACCGAGGGAGCTGTTTTTT	CASSERDVGPRELFF
NA	once	TRBV14	13	TRBJ2-4	TGTGCCAGCAGCCAAGATGATCGAGGCATTCAGTACTTC	CASSQDDRGIQYF
TRBD1	few	TRBV4-1	18	TRBJ2-6	TGCGCCAGCAGCCATTCGACAGGGGGCGCGGGGGGGGCCAACGTCCTGACTTTC	CASSHSTGGAGGANVLTF
TRBD2	NA	TRBV6-1	14	TRBJ2-2	TGTGCCAGCAGGGGACTAGGATACACCGGGGAGCTGTTTTTT	CASRGLGYTGELFF
TRBD2	NA	TRBV7-8	15	TRBJ2-2	TGTGCCAGCAGCTTCGCGGGGGGGCCTGGCGGGGAGCTGTTTTTT	CASSFAGGPGGELFF
TRBD1	NA	TRBV7-3	16	TRBJ2-7	TGTGCCAGCAGCTTTGGGCCGGGACAGGGGGCCCACGAGCAGTACTTC	CASSFGPGQGAHEQYF
TRBD1	few	TRBV4-3	15	TRBJ1-2	TGCGCCAGCAGCCAAGTCAGACAGGGAAACTATGGCTACACCTTC	CASSQVRQGNYGYTF
NA	NA	TRBV5-1	21	TRBJ2-1	TGCGCCAGCAGCGGAAGGATACAGGGAAGCGAGCGGGGCAGCTCCTACAATGAGCAGTTCTTC	CASSGRIQGSERGSSYNEQFF
NA	NA	TRBV10-3	16	TRBJ1-6	TGTGCCATCACCCCAAATAGCAGCTCCTATAATTCACCCCTCCACTTT	CAITPNSSSYNSPLHF
TRBD1	NA	TRBV7-2	14	TRBJ2-2	TGTGCCAGCAGCAGACAGGGTCACACCGGGGAGCTGTTTTTT	CASSRQGHTGELFF
NA	NA	TRBV2	14	TRBJ1-5	TGTGCCAGCAGTGGGACCTCGGGAAATCAGCCCCAGCATTTT	CASSGTSGNQPQHF
NA	NA	TRBV18	16	TRBJ1-1	TGTGCCAGCTCACGCCCCCCGCCAGGGCCTGGGGCCGAAGCTTTCTTT	CASSRPPPGPGAEAFF
NA	once	TRBV7-8	13	TRBJ1-5	TGTGCCAGCAGCTTTAATAGCAATCAGCCCCAGCATTTT	CASSFNSNQPQHF
NA	NA	TRBV9	15	TRBJ2-7	TGTGCCAGCAGCCCACGAAGTGGGGGGTCCTACGAGCAGTACTTC	CASSPRSGGSYEQYF
TRBD1	few	TRBV9	14	TRBJ1-2	TGTGCCAGCAGCGGCTACAGGGGTTTCTATGGCTACACCTTC	CASSGYRGFYGYTF
NA	NA	TRBV19	12	TRBJ2-7	TGTGCCAGTAGTACAGGTTTGGGACATCAGTACTTC	CASSTGLGHQYF
TRBD1	NA	TRBV29-1	13	TRBJ1-6	TGCAGCGTTGGATCAGGGGGCGATTCACCCCTCCACTTT	CSVGSGGDSPLHF
NA	few	TRBV9	14	TRBJ1-1	TGTGCCAGCAGCGGACATGGGGCTAACACTGAAGCTTTCTTT	CASSGHGANTEAFF
TRBD2	NA	TRBV15	18	TRBJ2-7	TGTGCCACCAGCAGTGAGTCCTCGACTAGCGGGAGGTCCTACGAGCAGTACTTC	CATSSESSTSGRSYEQYF
TRBD1	NA	TRBV2	13	TRBJ2-3	TGTGCCAGTGTGGGACAGGGGTCGGATACGCAGTATTTT	CASVGQGSDTQYF
NA	NA	TRBV5-4	15	TRBJ2-6	TGTGCCAGCAGCTTCTCCTACTCTGGGGCCAACGTCCTGACTTTC	CASSFSYSGANVLTF
NA	NA	TRBV27	13	TRBJ1-2	TGTGCCAGCAGTCCTACAGGGTCGCCGGGCTACACCTTC	CASSPTGSPGYTF
NA	NA	TRBV2	13	TRBJ2-7	TGTGCCAGCAGGAGGACAGAGGCCTACGAGCAGTACTTC	CASRRTEAYEQYF
NA	NA	TRBV4-3	15	TRBJ2-7	TGCGCCAGCAGCCAAGAAGGATACAGCTCCTACGAGCAGTACTTC	CASSQEGYSSYEQYF
NA	NA	TRBV6-4	11	TRBJ2-7	TGTGCCAGCAGTATCAGTGAAGAGCAGTACTTC	CASSISEEQYF
NA	NA	TRBV6-1	18	TRBJ2-7	TGTGCCAGCAGTGATGTGTTCTTGGTTGGCTTACAGTCCTACGAGCAGTACTTC	CASSDVFLVGLQSYEQYF
NA	NA	TRBV28	15	TRBJ2-5	TGTGCCAGCAGCTCACAGGGTTTTATCCAAGAGACCCAGTACTTC	CASSSQGFIQETQYF
TRBD2	NA	TRBV4-1	17	TRBJ2-5	TGCGCCAGCAGCCAGAGCGGGGGGCGGGCTATTCAAGAGACCCAGTACTTC	CASSQSGGRAIQETQYF
NA	NA	TRBV7-9	16	TRBJ2-3	TGTGCCAGCAGCCCATATCTAGCACAGATGGGGGGTACGCAGTATTTT	CASSPYLAQMGGTQYF